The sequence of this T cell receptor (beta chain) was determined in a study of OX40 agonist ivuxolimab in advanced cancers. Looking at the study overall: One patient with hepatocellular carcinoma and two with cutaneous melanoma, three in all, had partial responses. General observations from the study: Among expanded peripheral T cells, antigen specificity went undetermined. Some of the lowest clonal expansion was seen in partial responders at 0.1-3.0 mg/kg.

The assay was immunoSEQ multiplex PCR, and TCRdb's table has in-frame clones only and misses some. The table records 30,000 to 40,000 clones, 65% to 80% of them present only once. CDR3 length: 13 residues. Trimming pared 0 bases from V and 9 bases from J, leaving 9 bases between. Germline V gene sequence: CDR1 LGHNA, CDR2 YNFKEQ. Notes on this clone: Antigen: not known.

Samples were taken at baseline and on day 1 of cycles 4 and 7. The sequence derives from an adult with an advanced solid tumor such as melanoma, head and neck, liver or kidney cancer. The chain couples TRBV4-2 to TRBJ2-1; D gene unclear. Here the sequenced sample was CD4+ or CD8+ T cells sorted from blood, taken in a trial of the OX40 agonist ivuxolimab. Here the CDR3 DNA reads TGTGCCAGCAGCCAAGACCCCTCCAGTGAGCAGTTCTTC. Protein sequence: CASSQDPSSEQFF.